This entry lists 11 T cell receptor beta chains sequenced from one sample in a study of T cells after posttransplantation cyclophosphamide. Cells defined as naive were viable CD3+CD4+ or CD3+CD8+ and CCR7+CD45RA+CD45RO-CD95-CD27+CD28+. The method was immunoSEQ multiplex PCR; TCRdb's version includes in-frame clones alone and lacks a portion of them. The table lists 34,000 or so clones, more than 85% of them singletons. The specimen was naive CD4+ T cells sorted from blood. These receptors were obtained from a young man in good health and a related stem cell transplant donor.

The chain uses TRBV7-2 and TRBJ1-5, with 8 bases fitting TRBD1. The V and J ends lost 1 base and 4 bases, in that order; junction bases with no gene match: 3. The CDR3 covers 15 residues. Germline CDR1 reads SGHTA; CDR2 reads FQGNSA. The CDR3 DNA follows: TGTGCCAGCAGCTTAGGCAGGGGGCAAAATCAGCCCCAGCATTTT. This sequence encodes CASSLGRGQNQPQHF.

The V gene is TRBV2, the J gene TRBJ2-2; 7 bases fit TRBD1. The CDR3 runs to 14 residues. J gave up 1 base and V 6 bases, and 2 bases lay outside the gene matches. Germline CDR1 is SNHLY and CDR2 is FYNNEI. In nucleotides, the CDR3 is TGTGCCAGCAGGGGACAGATGAACACCGGGGAGCTGTTTTTT. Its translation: CASRGQMNTGELFF.

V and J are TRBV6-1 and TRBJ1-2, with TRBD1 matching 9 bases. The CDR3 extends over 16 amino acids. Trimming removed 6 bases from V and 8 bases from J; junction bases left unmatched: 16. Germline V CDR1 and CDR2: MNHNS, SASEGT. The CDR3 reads CASRETTGGASDGYTF. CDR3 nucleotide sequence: TGTGCCAGCAGAGAAACAACAGGGGGCGCGAGTGACGGCTACACCTTC.

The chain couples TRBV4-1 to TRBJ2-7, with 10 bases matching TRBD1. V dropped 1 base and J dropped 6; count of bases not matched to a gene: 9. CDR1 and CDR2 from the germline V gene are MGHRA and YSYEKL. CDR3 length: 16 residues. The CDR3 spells CASSQGVTGTGAEQYF. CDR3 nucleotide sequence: TGCGCCAGCAGCCAAGGGGTGACCGGGACAGGGGCCGAGCAGTACTTC.

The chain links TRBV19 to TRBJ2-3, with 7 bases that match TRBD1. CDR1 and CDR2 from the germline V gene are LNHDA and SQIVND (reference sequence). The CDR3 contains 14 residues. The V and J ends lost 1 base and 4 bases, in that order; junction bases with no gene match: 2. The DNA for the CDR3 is TGTGCCAGTAGTATAGGTACAGGGGCAGATACGCAGTATTTT. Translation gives CASSIGTGADTQYF.

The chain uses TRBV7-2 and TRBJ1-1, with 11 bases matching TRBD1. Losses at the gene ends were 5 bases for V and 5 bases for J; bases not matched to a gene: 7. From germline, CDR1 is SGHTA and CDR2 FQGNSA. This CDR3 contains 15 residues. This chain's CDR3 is CASSLWGTGGTEAFF. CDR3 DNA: TGTGCCAGCAGCCTGTGGGGGACAGGGGGAACTGAAGCTTTCTTT.

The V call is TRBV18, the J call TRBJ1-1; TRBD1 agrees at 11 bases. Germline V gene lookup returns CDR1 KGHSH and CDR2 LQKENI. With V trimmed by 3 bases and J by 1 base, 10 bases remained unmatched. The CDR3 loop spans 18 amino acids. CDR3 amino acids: CASSPLSRDRGKNTEAFF. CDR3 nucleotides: TGTGCCAGCTCACCCCTAAGTCGGGACAGGGGGAAGAACACTGAAGCTTTCTTT. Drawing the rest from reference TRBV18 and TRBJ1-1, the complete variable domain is NAGVMQNPRHLVRRRGQEARLRCSPMKGHSHVYWYRQLPEEGLKFMVYLQKENIIDESGMPKERFSAEFPKEGPSILRIQQVVRGDSAAYFCASSPLSRDRGKNTEAFFGQGTRLTVV.

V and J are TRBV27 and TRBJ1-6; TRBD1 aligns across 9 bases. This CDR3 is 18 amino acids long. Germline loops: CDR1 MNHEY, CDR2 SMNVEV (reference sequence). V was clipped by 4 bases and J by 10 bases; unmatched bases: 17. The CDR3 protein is CASSSRSLQGAGGSPLHF. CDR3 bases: TGTGCCAGCAGTTCCCGAAGCTTACAGGGGGCTGGAGGGTCACCCCTCCACTTT.

The CDR3 DNA reads TGTGCCAGCAGTGGACGTCGGCAGGACTCCTACGAGCAGTACTTC. Translation gives CASSGRRQDSYEQYF. This sequence joins TRBV2 and TRBJ2-7; D remains unclear. The CDR3 spans 15 residues. Germline V gene data show CDR1 as SNHLY and CDR2 as FYNNEI. The V end was cut by 4 bases, the J end by 0 bases, with 13 bases between. Together with reference TRBV2 and TRBJ2-7, the CDR3 gives the full variable domain: EPEVTQTPSHQVTQMGQEVILRCVPISNHLYFYWYRQILGQKVEFLVSFYNNEISEKSEIFDDQFSVERPDGSNFTLKIRSTKLEDSAMYFCASSGRRQDSYEQYFGPGTRLTVT.

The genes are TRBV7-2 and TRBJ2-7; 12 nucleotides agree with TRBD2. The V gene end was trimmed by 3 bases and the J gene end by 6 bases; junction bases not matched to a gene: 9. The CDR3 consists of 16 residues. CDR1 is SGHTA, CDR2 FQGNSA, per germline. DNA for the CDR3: TGTGCCAGCAGCTTCCAGACTAGCGGGGGAAAGGGCGAGCAGTACTTC. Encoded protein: CASSFQTSGGKGEQYF. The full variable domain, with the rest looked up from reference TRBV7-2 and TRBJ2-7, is GAGVSQSPSNKVTEKGKDVELRCDPISGHTALYWYRQSLGQGLEFLIYFQGNSAPDKSGLPSDRFSAERTGGSVSTLTIQRTQQEDSAVYLCASSFQTSGGKGEQYFGPGTRLTVT.

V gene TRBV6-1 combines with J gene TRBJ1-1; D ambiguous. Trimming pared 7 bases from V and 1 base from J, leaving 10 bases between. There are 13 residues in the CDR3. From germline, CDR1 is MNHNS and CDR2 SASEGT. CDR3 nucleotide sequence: TGTGCCAGCAACCAGGTAACGAACACTGAAGCTTTCTTT. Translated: CASNQVTNTEAFF.